The 17 T cell receptor beta chains given below trace back to one sample, sequenced in a study of blood T cell repertoires in COVID-19. Libraries were prepared by immunoSEQ multiplex PCR; TCRdb keeps only in-frame clonotypes and omits some of them. The sample has approximately 250,000 clones; 88% are singletons. Sequencing was carried out using PBMCs or T cells enriched from blood (not recorded which). These receptors came from a woman between 55 and 75 years old in a cohort exposed to, infected with or recovered from COVID-19 (not recorded which).

V gene TRBV11-2 combines with J gene TRBJ1-6; D might be TRBD1 (5 bases). CDR1 and CDR2 (germline): SGHAT, FQNNGV. This CDR3 spans 16 amino acids. With 8 bases removed from V and 9 bases from J, the gap between germline ends came to 23 bases. The CDR3 DNA is TGTGCCAGCGGTAATGTGCGGGGAGGAAGGGGTTCACCCCTCCACTTT. This encodes CASGNVRGGRGSPLHF.

The chain combines TRBV28 with TRBJ1-6; the match to TRBD1 covers 8 bases. Germline-derived CDR1 and CDR2 are MDHEN and SYDVKM. V shed 5 bases and J 2 bases; nucleotides not matched to a gene: 8. The CDR3 is 17 residues long. The CDR3 DNA is TGTGCCAGCAGTGACAGGGGTGAAAGCCCCTATAATTCACCCCTCCACTTT. Translating gives CASSDRGESPYNSPLHF. The variable domain in full, with the rest retrieved from reference TRBV28 and TRBJ1-6, is DVKVTQSSRYLVKRTGEKVFLECVQDMDHENMFWYRQDPGLGLRLIYFSYDVKMKEKGDIPEGYSVSREKKERFSLILESASTNQTSMYLCASSDRGESPYNSPLHFGNGTRLTVT.

The rearrangement links TRBV19 to TRBJ2-6, with TRBD1 as a possible D gene (5 bases). Trimming shortened V by 3 bases and J by 0 bases, and 15 bases separated the two germline ends. The CDR3 is made up of 18 amino acids. Per the germline V gene, CDR1 is LNHDA and CDR2 is SQIVND (reference sequence). CDR3 region: CASSILFRQPSGANVLTF. Written as DNA, the CDR3 is TGTGCCAGTAGTATTCTCTTCCGACAGCCCTCTGGGGCCAACGTCCTGACTTTC.

The chain has TRBV19 and TRBJ1-6; the D gene is possibly TRBD1 (5 bases). The CDR3 runs 16 residues. The germline CDR1 and CDR2 sequences are LNHDA and SQIVND (reference sequence). V was clipped by 3 bases and J by 8 bases, with 17 bases between them. The CDR3 loop is CASSISGAPWDSPLHF. The CDR3 region has the DNA TGTGCCAGTAGTATCTCTGGGGCGCCATGGGATTCACCCCTCCACTTT.

The chain employs TRBV5-1 and TRBJ1-2, with TRBD1 as a possible D gene (5 bases). Germline V gives CDR1 SGHRS, CDR2 YFSETQ. The CDR3 consists of 15 residues. The V end lost 4 bases, the J end lost 5 bases, and 18 bases lay between the germline ends. CDR3 nucleotides: TGCGCCAGCAGCCAGAACCTATTAGGGGCTTATGGCTACACCTTC. Translating gives CASSQNLLGAYGYTF.

The gene calls are TRBV20-1 and TRBJ2-1, with D possibly matching TRBD1 (5 bases). The CDR3 length is 16 residues. V was cut by 3 bases and J by 0 bases, with 15 bases left in between. Germline values: CDR1 DFQATT, CDR2 SNEGSKA (reference sequence). In DNA, the CDR3 is TGCAGTGCTAGTTGGGGCTCCCCGGGCTCCTACAATGAGCAGTTCTTC. Encoded protein: CSASWGSPGSYNEQFF.

The chain combines TRBV18 with TRBJ2-7; 9 bases match TRBD2. Per the germline V gene, CDR1 is KGHSH and CDR2 is LQKENI. The CDR3 has 15 residues. Unmatched junction bases numbered 5, after V lost 3 bases and J lost 2 bases. CDR3 DNA: TGTGCCAGCTCACCGGTAGCTAGCGGGACCTACGAGCAGTACTTC. It encodes CASSPVASGTYEQYF.

This chain joins TRBV28 and TRBJ1-5, with 10 bases lining up with TRBD1. The CDR3 contains 17 residues. CDR1 and CDR2 (germline): MDHEN, SYDVKM. With V trimmed by 6 bases and J by 0 bases, 8 bases remained unmatched. CDR3 nucleotide sequence: TGTGCCAGCAGCCCGCGGACAGGGGGTTATAGCAATCAGCCCCAGCATTTT. It codes for CASSPRTGGYSNQPQHF.

The rearrangement links TRBV6-1 to TRBJ1-5, with 8 bases fitting TRBD1. CDR3 length: 14 residues. CDR1 is MNHNS, CDR2 SASEGT, per germline. With 0 bases clipped from V and 6 bases from J, the junction kept 1 base outside the gene matches. The CDR3 is CASSEARGRQPQHF. The CDR3 DNA reads TGTGCCAGCAGTGAAGCCAGGGGGCGTCAGCCCCAGCATTTT.

The CDR3 DNA sequence: TGTGCCTGGAGACTGGACAGTTACAATGAGCAGTTCTTC. Amino acids: CAWRLDSYNEQFF. V usage is TRBV30 and J usage is TRBJ2-1; perhaps TRBD1 as D (6 bases). The CDR3 contains 13 residues. With 3 bases removed from V and 4 bases from J, the gap between germline ends came to 10 bases. Germline V CDR1 and CDR2: GTSNPN, SVGIG (reference sequence).

The chain has TRBV27 and TRBJ2-1, with 8 bases that match TRBD2. The CDR3 consists of 14 residues. Per the germline V gene, CDR1 is MNHEY and CDR2 is SMNVEV (reference sequence). The V gene end was trimmed by 5 bases and the J gene end by 7 bases; junction bases not matched to a gene: 7. The CDR3 protein is CASSAGLARNEQFF. In DNA form, the CDR3 reads TGTGCCAGCAGTGCCGGACTAGCTCGGAATGAGCAGTTCTTC.

The rearrangement links TRBV6-5 to TRBJ1-3; D is uncertain. CDR1 and CDR2 (germline): MNHEY, SVGAGI. The V gene lost 0 bases and the J gene lost 1 base, with 10 bases spanning the gap. The CDR3 has 16 residues. The CDR3 sequence is CASSYSIPSSGNTIYF. The CDR3 DNA sequence: TGTGCCAGCAGTTACTCTATCCCGTCTTCTGGAAACACCATATATTTT.

The chain combines TRBV16 with TRBJ2-5; no definite D call. The V end lost 3 bases, the J end lost 3 bases, and 8 bases lay between the germline ends. Germline V gene data show CDR1 as KGHSY and CDR2 as FQNENV. The CDR3 has 13 amino acids. DNA for the CDR3: TGTGCCAGCAGCCAGAACACAAAAGAGACCCAGTACTTC. Translation gives CASSQNTKETQYF.

This chain uses TRBV27 with TRBJ1-2; 7 bases fit TRBD1. In germline, CDR1 is MNHEY, CDR2 SMNVEV (reference sequence). The ends lost 6 bases at V and 8 bases at J; junction bases unmatched: 12. This CDR3 is 14 amino acids long. The CDR3 nucleotides are TGTGCCAGCAGACCCAGGGGGAATGGCTGGGGCTACACCTTC. Its translation is CASRPRGNGWGYTF.

The gene calls are TRBV7-9 and TRBJ2-7, with 9 bases matching TRBD1. The germline CDR1 and CDR2 sequences are SEHNR and FQNEAQ (reference sequence). The trim removed 6 bases at V and 5 bases at J, leaving 8 bases unmatched. The CDR3 contains 14 residues. CDR3 amino acids: CASRKPGQGNEQYF. The CDR3 DNA reads as TGTGCCAGCAGGAAACCGGGACAGGGAAACGAGCAGTACTTC.

The chain combines TRBV28 with TRBJ1-2; the D is unclear. V was cut by 3 bases and J by 9 bases, with 8 bases left in between. Germline V gene data show CDR1 as MDHEN and CDR2 as SYDVKM. This CDR3 is 11 amino acids long. CDR3 protein: CASSFGQSYTF. The CDR3 nucleotides are TGTGCCAGCAGTTTTGGGCAGAGCTACACCTTC.

The chain is built from TRBV24-1 and TRBJ2-2, with a weak D call TRBD1 (7 bases). Trimming stripped 1 base from V and 6 bases from J, with 17 bases between. The CDR3 has 17 residues. CDR1 is KGHDR, CDR2 SFDVKD, per germline. As DNA, the CDR3 is TGTGCCACCAGTGATTTAGAGCGGAGGGGGCGGCCCGGGGAGCTGTTTTTT. Amino acids: CATSDLERRGRPGELFF.